This entry lists 5 T cell receptor beta chains sequenced from one sample in a study of CD8 T cells in Susac syndrome. Reverse transcription of roughly 0.45 to 1 ug RNA used random hexamers. In TCRdb, the immunoSEQ multiplex PCR reads were re-called with MiXCR into one record per CDR3 protein. The table lists 200,000 or so distinct CDR3 sequences, approximately 95% of them singletons. The material sequenced was CD4+ T cells from PBMCs. The receptors were gathered from a human donor with multiple sclerosis.

The chain has TRBV3-1 and TRBJ2-7, with D possibly matching TRBD2 (5 bases). The V gene's germline CDR1 is LGHDT and CDR2 YNNKEL (reference sequence). This CDR3 is 14 amino acids long. The V end was cut by 3 bases, the J end by 0 bases, with 9 bases between. The DNA for the CDR3 is TGTGCCAGCAGCCATAGAGCGGTCTCCTACGAGCAGTACTTC. Amino acids: CASSHRAVSYEQYF.

The count of this clonotype is one. This chain links TRBV13 with TRBJ1-2; D call uncertain. CDR1 and CDR2 (germline): PRHDT, FYEKMQ (reference sequence). Deletions cut 5 bases from V and 8 bases from J, with 12 bases between. The CDR3 spans 12 residues. For the CDR3, the DNA is TGTGCCAGCAGCCGCCGGACGGCGGGCTACACCTTC. This sequence encodes CASSRRTAGYTF.

The CDR3 is CASREVDNEQFF. CDR3 bases: TGTGCCAGCAGGGAGGTGGACAATGAGCAGTTCTTC. The chain employs TRBV25-1 and TRBJ2-1; tentative D call: TRBD2 (5 bases). Germline values: CDR1 MGHDK, CDR2 SYGVNS. The length of the CDR3 is 12 residues. V was trimmed by 6 bases and J by 5 bases, leaving 8 bases between them.

This chain connects TRBV20-1 to TRBJ1-5, with 9 nucleotides matching TRBD1. From germline, CDR1 is DFQATT and CDR2 SNEGSKA (reference sequence). Trimming cost V 6 bases and J 9 bases; bases outside gene matches: 9. The CDR3 runs 13 residues. The CDR3 nucleotides read TGCAGTGCCCAGGACAGGGGAAGACCGCCCCAGCATTTT. It yields the protein CSAQDRGRPPQHF.

The chain links TRBV28 to TRBJ1-6; D unclear. Germline V gives CDR1 MDHEN, CDR2 SYDVKM. The CDR3 totals 15 residues. Trimming removed 2 bases at V and 6 bases at J, with 11 bases between. The DNA of the CDR3 is TGTGCCAGCAGTTTACGGGCCGGGTCTAATTCACCCCTCCACTTT. Translation gives CASSLRAGSNSPLHF.